Below, 18 T cell receptor beta chains from the same sample are listed, as sequenced in a study of long-term antiretroviral therapy in people with HIV. Run at survey level, the immunoSEQ assay was version v3.0. The method was immunoSEQ multiplex PCR; TCRdb's version includes in-frame clones alone and lacks a portion of them. The sample lists 25,000 to 30,000 clones, more than 85% occurring once. The sequences come from unsorted PBMCs, collected 3.1 years after starting antiretroviral therapy. These receptors originate from a man between 18 and 29 years old with HIV.

The genes are TRBV5-1 and TRBJ2-2; TRBD2 is a possible D gene (6 bases). CDR1 SGHRS and CDR2 YFSETQ come from the germline V gene. V lost 4 bases, J lost 3 bases, and 22 bases lay in between. This CDR3 is built from 18 residues. The CDR3 DNA sequence: TGCGCCAGCAGCCTACGAGGGGCGGGGAATGGTTACACCGGGGAGCTGTTTTTT. It encodes CASSLRGAGNGYTGELFF.

This clone has only one observation. V usage is TRBV29-1 and J usage is TRBJ2-7; 8 nucleotides match TRBD2. The CDR3 loop spans 15 amino acids. Germline V lookup: CDR1 SQVTM, CDR2 ANQGSEA. Trimming cost V 2 bases and J 4 bases; bases outside gene matches: 10. The CDR3 sequence is CSVELGLAGTYEQYF. In DNA form, the CDR3 reads TGCAGCGTTGAACTGGGCTTAGCGGGAACTTACGAGCAGTACTTC.

The genes are TRBV11-2 and TRBJ2-5; TRBD2 is a possible D gene (6 bases). Germline CDR1 SGHAT, CDR2 FQNNGV. The V gene lost 5 bases and the J gene lost 5 bases, with 6 bases spanning the gap. CDR3 length: 11 residues. Here the CDR3 DNA reads TGTGCCAGCAGCGGGGGGGAGACCCAGTACTTC. Translated, it gives CASSGGETQYF.

Only one count was recorded for this clone. The chain couples TRBV30 to TRBJ2-3; D ambiguous. Germline CDR1 and CDR2: GTSNPN and SVGIG (reference sequence). The V end was cut by 5 bases, the J end by 6 bases, with 3 bases between. The CDR3 spans 9 residues. In DNA, the CDR3 is TGTGCCTGGGGGGATACGCAGTATTTT. Its protein product is CAWGDTQYF.

Only one count was recorded for this clone. CDR3 coding DNA: TGTGCCAGCAGTTCCACAGGGAAGTTCACAGATACGCAGTATTTT. This translates into CASSSTGKFTDTQYF. The rearrangement uses TRBV6-5 and TRBJ2-3; D might be TRBD1 (6 bases). Deletions cut 4 bases from V and 2 bases from J, with 13 bases between. This CDR3 has 15 residues. Per germline, CDR1 MNHEY and CDR2 SVGAGI.

The V and J genes are TRBV10-3 and TRBJ1-1; maybe TRBD1 (6 bases). The ends were cut back, 4 bases at V and 3 bases at J, with 9 bases in the middle. The CDR3 is 13 amino acids. Germline lookup yields CDR1 ENHRY and CDR2 SYGVKD. In DNA, the CDR3 is TGTGCCATCAGTGTGCAGGGGTACACTGAAGCTTTCTTT. Protein: CAISVQGYTEAFF.

The chain carries TRBV7-6 and TRBJ2-5, with D unclear. Between the trimmed V and J ends, which lost 1 base and 5 bases, there was a span of 11 bases. Germline CDR1 reads SGHVS; CDR2 reads FNYEAQ. The CDR3 consists of 14 residues. The CDR3 spells CASSLVGVEETQYF. The CDR3 DNA reads as TGTGCCAGCAGCTTAGTAGGAGTGGAGGAGACCCAGTACTTC.

V usage is TRBV2 and J usage is TRBJ2-7, with 8 positions matching TRBD1. This CDR3 region has 15 residues. V lost 6 bases and J lost 5; bases outside the gene matches: 12. From germline, CDR1 is SNHLY and CDR2 FYNNEI. The CDR3: CASRPRQGTEDEQYF. The DNA of the CDR3 is TGTGCCAGCAGACCCAGACAGGGGACGGAAGACGAGCAGTACTTC.

The rearrangement links TRBV25-1 to TRBJ1-4; no clear D. The CDR3 totals 13 residues. Germline V lookup: CDR1 MGHDK, CDR2 SYGVNS. Trimming took 4 bases from V and 8 from J, leaving 11 bases between them. CDR3 in DNA: TGTGCCAGCAGTGGTTTAGCGGGAGAAAAACTGTTTTTT. Translating gives CASSGLAGEKLFF.

This rearrangement joins TRBV7-2 to TRBJ1-2; D is possibly TRBD1 (5 bases). V dropped 6 bases and J dropped 14 bases, with 22 bases sitting between them. This CDR3 comprises 13 residues. Germline V gene lookup returns CDR1 SGHTA and CDR2 FQGNSA. The CDR3 sequence: CASRRGYPYAFTF. CDR3 sequence (DNA): TGTGCCAGCAGGCGGGGGTACCCCTATGCTTTTACCTTC.

V gene TRBV5-1 combines with J gene TRBJ2-5, with 8 positions matching TRBD1. Looked up from germline, CDR1 is SGHRS and CDR2 is YFSETQ. The CDR3 extends over 14 amino acids. V was clipped by 1 base and J by 4 bases; unmatched bases: 3. The CDR3: CASSLTQGAETQYF. The CDR3 nucleotides are TGCGCCAGCAGCTTGACTCAGGGGGCAGAGACCCAGTACTTC.

This clone is a singleton in its sample. This sequence joins TRBV12-5 and TRBJ2-5; 7 positions agree with TRBD1. Germline trimming cut 7 bases from V and 5 bases from J; bases unmatched to any gene: 16. Germline V lookup: CDR1 LGHNT, CDR2 FRNRAP. This CDR3 has 16 amino acids. The CDR3 DNA reads TGTGCTAGTGCCAACCGACCCGAGGGGGCTGAGGAGACCCAGTACTTC. It encodes CASANRPEGAEETQYF. The whole variable domain, remainder taken from reference TRBV12-5 and TRBJ2-5, is DARVTQTPRHKVTEMGQEVTMRCQPILGHNTVFWYRQTMMQGLELLAYFRNRAPLDDSGMPKDRFSAEMPDATLATLKIQPSEPRDSAVYFCASANRPEGAEETQYFGPGTRLLVL.

V usage is TRBV10-3 and J usage is TRBJ1-5; D gene uncertain. Germline V gives CDR1 ENHRY, CDR2 SYGVKD. Deletions cut 0 bases from V and 0 bases from J, with 9 bases between. The CDR3 is made up of 16 amino acids. The CDR3 nucleotides are TGTGCCATCAGTGAGTCGGAAGGGTATAGCAATCAGCCCCAGCATTTT. Translation gives CAISESEGYSNQPQHF.

The rearrangement uses TRBV19 and TRBJ1-5, with D unresolved. Trimming stripped 7 bases from V and 0 bases from J, with 13 bases between. This CDR3 region has 15 residues. The germline V gene has CDR1 LNHDA and CDR2 SQIVND (reference sequence). CDR3 protein: CASNPTVDSNQPQHF. CDR3 nucleotide sequence: TGTGCCAGTAATCCGACGGTGGATAGCAATCAGCCCCAGCATTTT.

The rearrangement links TRBV29-1 to TRBJ1-2; tentative D call: TRBD1 (5 bases). V was pared by 7 bases and J by 6 bases, with 18 bases between. From germline, CDR1 is SQVTM and CDR2 ANQGSEA. The CDR3 extends over 13 amino acids. CDR3 sequence: CSGNTGTYNGYTF. The CDR3 DNA reads as TGCAGCGGAAACACCGGGACGTACAATGGCTACACCTTC.

The V call is TRBV6-4, the J call TRBJ1-6, with D possibly being TRBD1 (5 bases). V lost 4 bases to trimming and J lost 5 bases, with 18 bases between them. Germline V lookup: CDR1 MRHNA, CDR2 SNTAGT. This CDR3 is 17 amino acids long. This CDR3 reads CASSVSFLTVHNSPLHF. DNA of the CDR3: TGTGCCAGCAGTGTGAGCTTCCTGACAGTCCATAATTCACCCCTCCACTTT.

The genes are TRBV13 and TRBJ1-1, with TRBD1 as a possible D gene (5 bases). The germline CDR1 and CDR2 sequences are PRHDT and FYEKMQ (reference sequence). The germline V and J ends were trimmed by 4 bases and 5 bases, with 8 bases remaining between them. The CDR3 spans 12 residues. CDR3 nucleotides: TGTGCCAGCAGCTGGGGGGGAACTGAAGCTTTCTTT. Encoded protein: CASSWGGTEAFF. Full variable domain (remainder filled in from reference TRBV13 and TRBJ1-1): AAGVIQSPRHLIKEKRETATLKCYPIPRHDTVYWYQQGPGQDPQFLISFYEKMQSDKGSIPDRFSAQQFSDYHSELNMSSLELGDSALYFCASSWGGTEAFFGQGTRLTVV.

The chain couples TRBV4-3 to TRBJ1-2, with 8 nucleotides matching TRBD1. Trimming at V came to 0 bases and at J to 5 bases, leaving 8 bases not matched to a gene. This CDR3 has 16 amino acids. The germline V gene encodes CDR1 LGHNA and CDR2 YSLEER. As DNA, the CDR3 is TGCGCCAGCAGCCAAGAACCCGCAGGGGGCTATTATGGCTACACCTTC. Amino acid sequence: CASSQEPAGGYYGYTF.